These 10 T cell receptor beta chains share one sample of origin, sequenced in a study of cytomegalovirus exposure and HLA in healthy donors. This PCR relied on a set of 60 Vbeta primers and 13 Jbeta primers. Libraries were prepared by immunoSEQ multiplex PCR; TCRdb keeps only in-frame clonotypes and omits some of them. Among approximately 160,000 clones listed, roughly 80% were seen once. What was sequenced was PBMCs. The origin of the receptors is a woman aged 18-29 years in good health and CMV-seronegative.

The V gene is TRBV15, the J gene TRBJ2-5; 7 nucleotides match TRBD2. Germline V lookup: CDR1 LNHNV, CDR2 YYDKDF (reference sequence). The V segment lost 5 bases and the J segment 5 bases; nucleotides outside the gene matches: 8. This CDR3 comprises 14 residues. The CDR3 bases are TGTGCCACCAGCCCTGGGACTATCATCGAGACCCAGTACTTC. Its translation is CATSPGTIIETQYF.

The CDR3 reads CSVELDRDYEQYF. The CDR3 nucleotides are TGCAGCGTTGAATTGGACAGAGACTACGAGCAGTACTTC. This chain links TRBV29-1 with TRBJ2-7; D may be TRBD1 (6 bases). The V end lost 2 bases, the J end lost 3 bases, and 11 bases lay between the germline ends. There are 13 residues in the CDR3. The germline V gene encodes CDR1 SQVTM and CDR2 ANQGSEA.

This chain connects TRBV29-1 to TRBJ2-1, with D possibly matching TRBD1 (6 bases). The CDR3 runs 12 residues. Trimming stripped 7 bases from V and 4 bases from J, with 11 bases between. Per germline, CDR1 SQVTM and CDR2 ANQGSEA. CDR3 nucleotide sequence: TGCAGCGGGGGACAACCGTACAATGAGCAGTTCTTC. It codes for CSGGQPYNEQFF.

The chain recombines TRBV18 with TRBJ2-3; no firm D call. Germline V CDR1 and CDR2: KGHSH, LQKENI. V lost 2 bases and J lost 4, with 4 bases in between. The CDR3 runs 12 residues. CDR3 amino acids: CASSPSADTQYF. As DNA, the CDR3 is TGTGCCAGCTCACCAAGCGCAGATACGCAGTATTTT.

This clone was seen a few times. J is TRBJ1-1 and V is TRBV6-1; 9 positions match TRBD1. V dropped 2 bases and J dropped 6; count of bases not matched to a gene: 10. The CDR3 is 16 residues long. The germline V gene encodes CDR1 MNHNS and CDR2 SASEGT. The CDR3 DNA reads as TGTGCCAGCAGTGAAAGGGGGTGGGACAGGGTCTCTGAAGCTTTCTTT. This translates into CASSERGWDRVSEAFF.

The genes are TRBV10-2 and TRBJ2-7, with D maybe TRBD1 (6 bases). CDR1 and CDR2 (germline): WSHSY, SAAADI. The CDR3 length is 17 residues. V was shortened by 0 bases and J by 2 bases, with 17 bases between the two germline ends. The chain's CDR3 is CASSESSRGTSPYEQYF. In nucleotides, the CDR3 is TGCGCCAGCAGTGAGTCGAGTAGGGGGACATCCCCCTACGAGCAGTACTTC.

For this clone: The junction shows a germline mismatch at one end, possibly a read error. The chain's CDR3 is CASNIAGGGNTEAFF. CDR3 coding DNA: TGTGCCAGTAATATAGCAGGGGGCGGCAACACTGAAGCTTTCTTT. This chain connects TRBV19 to TRBJ1-1, with 8 bases lining up with TRBD1. Germline loops: CDR1 LNHDA, CDR2 SQIVND (reference sequence). This CDR3 contains 15 residues.

This clone appeared a few times. The chain is built from TRBV21-1 and TRBJ1-2; the table assigns TRBD1, which was not confirmed against the DNA. TRBV21-1 is given as a pseudogene. This CDR3 has 14 residues. The CDR3 loop is CASSKTDRPYGYTF. The CDR3 nucleotides are TGTGCCAGCAGCAAAACGGACAGGCCCTATGGCTACACCTTC.

The chain carries TRBV30 and TRBJ2-3, with 9 bases lining up with TRBD2. This CDR3 region has 16 residues. CDR1 and CDR2 (germline): GTSNPN, SVGIG (reference sequence). Trimming removed 0 bases from V and 2 bases from J; junction bases left unmatched: 6. In nucleotides, the CDR3 is TGTGCCTGGAGTGTAAGTCTAGCGGGACCCACAGATACGCAGTATTTT. It yields the protein CAWSVSLAGPTDTQYF.

Written as DNA, the CDR3 is TGCGCCAGCAGGTCCCGACAGGATACCACTGAAGCTTTCTTT. This codes for CASRSRQDTTEAFF. The chain is built from TRBV5-1 and TRBJ1-1; possibly TRBD1 for D (6 bases). Per germline, CDR1 SGHRS and CDR2 YFSETQ. The V end was cut by 5 bases, the J end by 4 bases, with 15 bases between. The CDR3 runs to 14 residues.